A selection of T cell receptor beta chains follows, all from one sample in a study of blood T cell repertoires in COVID-19. Some clones are missing from TCRdb's copy, which holds only in-frame ones; the method was immunoSEQ multiplex PCR. The sample contains about 210,000 clones, approximately 91% of which appear only once. Specimen: peripheral blood. The source of these receptors is a woman in her thirties or forties with acute or convalescent COVID-19. CDR3s include the opening cysteine and the closing phenylalanine or tryptophan. A D gene is named only where the DNA matches it firmly.

v_gene	j_gene	d_gene	CDR3aa	CDR3nt
TRBV2	TRBJ1-6	TRBD1	CASSEGQVYNSPLHF	TGTGCCAGCAGCGAGGGACAGGTCTATAATTCACCCCTCCACTTT
TRBV6-5	TRBJ1-1	.	CASTQGAGTEAFF	TGTGCCAGCACCCAAGGGGCCGGCACTGAAGCTTTCTTT
TRBV5-6	TRBJ2-5	.	CASSLTGARGAQYF	TGTGCCAGCAGCCTCACAGGGGCAAGGGGGGCCCAGTACTTC
TRBV4-1	TRBJ2-1	TRBD2	CARRQLPPGGARHEQFF	TGCGCCCGCCGCCAACTCCCCCCCGGGGGGGCTCGTCATGAGCAGTTCTTC
TRBV5-1	TRBJ1-4	TRBD1	CASSSRGSNEKLFF	TGCGCCAGCAGCTCCAGGGGGTCTAATGAAAAACTGTTTTTT
TRBV28	TRBJ2-5	TRBD2	CASSLLAGRRETQYF	TGTGCCAGCAGTTTACTAGCGGGACGGCGGGAGACCCAGTACTTC
TRBV13	TRBJ2-1	TRBD2	CASSLRPSGGNEQFF	TGTGCCAGCAGCTTACGGCCTAGCGGGGGAAATGAGCAGTTCTTC
TRBV6-5	TRBJ2-5	.	CATVSGGLQETQYF	TGTGCCACTGTGTCCGGGGGGCTACAAGAGACCCAGTACTTC
TRBV9	TRBJ1-2	TRBD1	CASSVSQGSYTF	TGTGCCAGCAGCGTGTCACAGGGGAGCTACACCTTC
TRBV6-2/TRBV6-3	TRBJ1-6	.	CASSYLRREGSPLHF	TGTGCCAGCAGTTACCTTCGGCGGGAAGGCTCACCCCTCCACTTT